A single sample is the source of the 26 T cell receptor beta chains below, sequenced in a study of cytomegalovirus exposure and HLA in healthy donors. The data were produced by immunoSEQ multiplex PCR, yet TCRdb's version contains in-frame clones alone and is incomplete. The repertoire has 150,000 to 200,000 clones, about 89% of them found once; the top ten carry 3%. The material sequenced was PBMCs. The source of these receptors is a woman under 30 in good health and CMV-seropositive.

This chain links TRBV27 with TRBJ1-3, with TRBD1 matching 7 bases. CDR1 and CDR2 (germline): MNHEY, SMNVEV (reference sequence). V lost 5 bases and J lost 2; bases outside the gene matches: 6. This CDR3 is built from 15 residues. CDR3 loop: CASSRGGEAGNTIYF. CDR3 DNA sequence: TGTGCCAGCAGTCGAGGGGGCGAAGCTGGAAACACCATATATTTT.

DNA of the CDR3: TGTGCCAGCAACCGTGGACAGAACTATGGCTACACCTTC. Translated, it gives CASNRGQNYGYTF. The chain recombines TRBV6-6 with TRBJ1-2; maybe TRBD1 (6 bases). In germline, CDR1 is MNHNY, CDR2 SVGAGI (reference sequence). This CDR3 contains 13 residues. V was trimmed by 7 bases and J by 2 bases, leaving 11 bases between them.

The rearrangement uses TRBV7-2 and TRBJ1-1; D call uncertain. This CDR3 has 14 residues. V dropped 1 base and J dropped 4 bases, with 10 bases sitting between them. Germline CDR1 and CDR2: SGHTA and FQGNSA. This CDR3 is CASSLGGGSTEAFF. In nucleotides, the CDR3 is TGTGCCAGCAGCTTAGGAGGAGGGTCCACTGAAGCTTTCTTT.

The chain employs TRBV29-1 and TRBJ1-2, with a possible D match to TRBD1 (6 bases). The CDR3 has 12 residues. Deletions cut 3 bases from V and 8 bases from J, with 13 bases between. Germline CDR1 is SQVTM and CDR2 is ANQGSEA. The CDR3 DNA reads TGCAGCGTTGATGGTCCTGACAGGGGCTACACCTTC. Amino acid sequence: CSVDGPDRGYTF.

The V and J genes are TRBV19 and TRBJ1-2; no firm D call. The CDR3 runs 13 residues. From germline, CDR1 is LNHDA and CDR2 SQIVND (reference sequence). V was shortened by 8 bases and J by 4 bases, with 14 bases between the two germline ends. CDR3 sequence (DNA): TGTGCCAGTTTGGACCGGCGGGGCTATGGCTACACCTTC. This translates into CASLDRRGYGYTF.

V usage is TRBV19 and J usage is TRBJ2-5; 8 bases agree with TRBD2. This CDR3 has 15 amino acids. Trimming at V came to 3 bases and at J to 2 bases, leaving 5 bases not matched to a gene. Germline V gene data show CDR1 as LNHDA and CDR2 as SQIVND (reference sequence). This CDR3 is CASSIGGVRQETQYF. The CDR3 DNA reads TGTGCCAGTAGTATCGGGGGGGTTCGGCAAGAGACCCAGTACTTC.

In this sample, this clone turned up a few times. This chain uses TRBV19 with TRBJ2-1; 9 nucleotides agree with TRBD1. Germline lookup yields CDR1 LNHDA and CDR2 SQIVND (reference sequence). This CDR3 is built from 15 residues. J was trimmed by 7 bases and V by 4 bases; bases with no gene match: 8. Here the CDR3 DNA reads TGTGCCAGTAGTACGCCGGGACAGGGTCGGAATGAGCAGTTCTTC. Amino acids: CASSTPGQGRNEQFF. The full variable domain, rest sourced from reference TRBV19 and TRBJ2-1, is DGGITQSPKYLFRKEGQNVTLSCEQNLNHDAMYWYRQDPGQGLRLIYYSQIVNDFQKGDIAEGYSVSREKKESFPLTVTSAQKNPTAFYLCASSTPGQGRNEQFFGPGTRLTVL.

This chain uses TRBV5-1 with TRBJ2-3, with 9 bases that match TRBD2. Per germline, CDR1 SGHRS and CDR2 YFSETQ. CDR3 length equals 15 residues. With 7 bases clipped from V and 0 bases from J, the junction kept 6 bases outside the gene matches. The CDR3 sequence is CASRTSVSSTDTQYF. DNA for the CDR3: TGCGCCAGCCGGACTAGCGTATCTAGCACAGATACGCAGTATTTT.

The CDR3 DNA reads as TGTGCCAGCAGCCACACAACCGGGGAGCTGTTTTTT. Translation: CASSHTTGELFF. V gene TRBV4-2 combines with J gene TRBJ2-2; no definite D call. This CDR3 comprises 12 residues. Germline V gene data show CDR1 as LGHNA and CDR2 as YNFKEQ. The V gene lost 3 bases and the J gene lost 5 bases, with 4 bases spanning the gap.

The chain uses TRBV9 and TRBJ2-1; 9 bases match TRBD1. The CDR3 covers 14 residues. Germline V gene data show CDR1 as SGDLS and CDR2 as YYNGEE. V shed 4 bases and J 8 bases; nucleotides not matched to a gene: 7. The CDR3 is CASSPQGQGDEQFF. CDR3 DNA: TGTGCCAGCAGCCCTCAGGGACAGGGAGATGAGCAGTTCTTC.

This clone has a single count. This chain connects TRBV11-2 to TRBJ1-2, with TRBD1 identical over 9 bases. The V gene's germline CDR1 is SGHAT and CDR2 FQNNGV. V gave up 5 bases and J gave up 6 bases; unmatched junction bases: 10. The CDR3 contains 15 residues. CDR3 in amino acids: CASSARTGDGDGYTF. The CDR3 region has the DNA TGTGCCAGCAGCGCGCGGACAGGGGACGGGGATGGCTACACCTTC.

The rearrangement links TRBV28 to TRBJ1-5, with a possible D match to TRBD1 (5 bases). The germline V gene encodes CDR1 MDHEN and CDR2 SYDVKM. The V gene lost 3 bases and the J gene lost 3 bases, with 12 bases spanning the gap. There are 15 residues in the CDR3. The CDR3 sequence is CASSFKGATNQPQHF. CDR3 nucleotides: TGTGCCAGCAGTTTTAAAGGGGCGACCAATCAGCCCCAGCATTTT. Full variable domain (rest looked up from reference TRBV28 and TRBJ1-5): DVKVTQSSRYLVKRTGEKVFLECVQDMDHENMFWYRQDPGLGLRLIYFSYDVKMKEKGDIPEGYSVSREKKERFSLILESASTNQTSMYLCASSFKGATNQPQHFGDGTRLSIL.

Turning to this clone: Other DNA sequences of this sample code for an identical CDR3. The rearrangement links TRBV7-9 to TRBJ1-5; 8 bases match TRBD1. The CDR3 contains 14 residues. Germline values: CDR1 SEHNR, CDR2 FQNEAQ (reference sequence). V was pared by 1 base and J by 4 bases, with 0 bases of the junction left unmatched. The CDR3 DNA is TGTGCCAGCAGCTTAGGACAGGGGAATCAGCCCCAGCATTTT. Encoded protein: CASSLGQGNQPQHF.

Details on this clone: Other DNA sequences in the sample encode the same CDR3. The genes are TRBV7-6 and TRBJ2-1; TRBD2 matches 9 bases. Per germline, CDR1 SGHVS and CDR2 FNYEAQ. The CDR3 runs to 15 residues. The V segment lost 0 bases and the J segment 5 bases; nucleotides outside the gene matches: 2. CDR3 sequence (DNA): TGTGCCAGCAGCTTAGCCGCGGGAGGGGACAATGAGCAGTTCTTC. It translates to CASSLAAGGDNEQFF. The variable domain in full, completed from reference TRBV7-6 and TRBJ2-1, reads GAGVSQSPRYKVTKRGQDVALRCDPISGHVSLYWYRQALGQGPEFLTYFNYEAQQDKSGLPNDRFSAERPEGSISTLTIQRTEQRDSAMYRCASSLAAGGDNEQFFGPGTRLTVL.

The CDR3 spells CAISDPSSGREDEQYF. The CDR3 DNA reads TGTGCCATCAGTGACCCGAGTAGCGGGAGGGAGGACGAGCAGTACTTC. The genes are TRBV10-3 and TRBJ2-7, with 11 bases aligning to TRBD2. The CDR3 extends over 16 amino acids. The V and J ends lost 3 bases and 5 bases, in that order; junction bases with no gene match: 9. The germline V gene has CDR1 ENHRY and CDR2 SYGVKD.

CDR3 nucleotide sequence: TGTGCCAGCAGCTTAGATCGTCTGACAGAAAGTTATCAGCCCCAGCATTTT. This encodes CASSLDRLTESYQPQHF. J is TRBJ1-5 and V is TRBV11-2; D may be TRBD1 (5 bases). CDR3 length: 17 residues. V was trimmed by 0 bases and J by 5 bases, leaving 17 bases between them. Germline CDR1 reads SGHAT; CDR2 reads FQNNGV.

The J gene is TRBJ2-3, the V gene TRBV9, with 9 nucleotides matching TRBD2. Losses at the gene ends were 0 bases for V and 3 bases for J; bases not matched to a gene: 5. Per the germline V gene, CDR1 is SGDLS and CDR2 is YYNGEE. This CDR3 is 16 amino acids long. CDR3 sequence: CASSVAASGGTDTQYF. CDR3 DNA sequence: TGTGCCAGCAGCGTAGCTGCAAGCGGGGGGACAGATACGCAGTATTTT.

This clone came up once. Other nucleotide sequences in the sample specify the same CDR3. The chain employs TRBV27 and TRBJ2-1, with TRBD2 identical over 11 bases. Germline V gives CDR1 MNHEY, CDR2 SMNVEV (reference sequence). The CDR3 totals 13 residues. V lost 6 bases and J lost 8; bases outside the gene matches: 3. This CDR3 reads CASRLAGVHEQFF. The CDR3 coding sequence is TGTGCCAGCAGACTAGCGGGAGTCCATGAGCAGTTCTTC.

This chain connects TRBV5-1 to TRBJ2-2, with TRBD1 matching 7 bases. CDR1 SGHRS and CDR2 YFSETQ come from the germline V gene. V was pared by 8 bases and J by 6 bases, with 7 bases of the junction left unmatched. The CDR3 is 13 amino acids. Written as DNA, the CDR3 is TGCGCCAGTAGGGACAGTGATGCCGGGGAGCTGTTTTTT. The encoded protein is CASRDSDAGELFF.

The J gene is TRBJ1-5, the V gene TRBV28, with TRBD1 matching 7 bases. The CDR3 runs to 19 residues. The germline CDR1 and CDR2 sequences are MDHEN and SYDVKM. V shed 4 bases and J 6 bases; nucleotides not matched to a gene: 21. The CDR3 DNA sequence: TGTGCCAGCAGTTATGGGAAAGGGGGCTATCCCTTGGGTCGTCAGCCCCAGCATTTT. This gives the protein CASSYGKGGYPLGRQPQHF. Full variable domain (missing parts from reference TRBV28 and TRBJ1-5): DVKVTQSSRYLVKRTGEKVFLECVQDMDHENMFWYRQDPGLGLRLIYFSYDVKMKEKGDIPEGYSVSREKKERFSLILESASTNQTSMYLCASSYGKGGYPLGRQPQHFGDGTRLSIL.

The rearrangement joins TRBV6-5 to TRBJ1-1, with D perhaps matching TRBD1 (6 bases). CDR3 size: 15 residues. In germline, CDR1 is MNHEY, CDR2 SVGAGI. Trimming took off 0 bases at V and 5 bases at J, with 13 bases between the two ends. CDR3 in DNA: TGTGCCAGCAGTTACTCCTGGACAGTTCCTACTGAAGCTTTCTTT. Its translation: CASSYSWTVPTEAFF.

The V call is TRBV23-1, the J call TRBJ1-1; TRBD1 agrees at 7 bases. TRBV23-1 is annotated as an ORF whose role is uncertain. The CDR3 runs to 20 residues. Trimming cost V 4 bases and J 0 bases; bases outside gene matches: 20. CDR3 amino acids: CASSPLSPGQEKPMNTEAFF. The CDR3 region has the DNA TGCGCCAGCAGTCCCCTAAGCCCCGGACAGGAAAAACCCATGAACACTGAAGCTTTCTTT.

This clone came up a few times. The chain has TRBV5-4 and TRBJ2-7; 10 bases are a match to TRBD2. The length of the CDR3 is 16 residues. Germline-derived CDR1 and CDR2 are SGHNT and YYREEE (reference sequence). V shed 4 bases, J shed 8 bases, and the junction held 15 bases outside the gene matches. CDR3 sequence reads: CASSLLTSGAMHKQYF. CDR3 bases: TGTGCCAGCAGCCTCCTTACTAGCGGGGCCATGCACAAGCAGTACTTC.

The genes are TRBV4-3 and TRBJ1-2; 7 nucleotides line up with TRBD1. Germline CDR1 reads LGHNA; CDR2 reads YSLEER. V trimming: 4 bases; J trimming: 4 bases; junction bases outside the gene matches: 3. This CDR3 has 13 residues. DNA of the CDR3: TGCGCCAGCAGCCCTTACAGGGGCTATGGCTACACCTTC. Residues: CASSPYRGYGYTF.

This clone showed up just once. The DNA of the CDR3 is TGTGCCAGCAGCGACAGGGCCGGTGAGACCCAGTACTTC. This codes for CASSDRAGETQYF. This sequence joins TRBV7-9 and TRBJ2-5; the match to TRBD1 covers 7 bases. The CDR3 has 13 amino acids. In germline, CDR1 is SEHNR, CDR2 FQNEAQ (reference sequence). V trimming: 5 bases; J trimming: 5 bases; junction bases outside the gene matches: 5.

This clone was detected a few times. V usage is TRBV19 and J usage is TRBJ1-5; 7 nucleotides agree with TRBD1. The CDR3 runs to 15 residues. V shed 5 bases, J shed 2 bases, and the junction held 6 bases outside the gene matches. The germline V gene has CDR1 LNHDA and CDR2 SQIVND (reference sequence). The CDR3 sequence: CASSFRQGGNQPQHF. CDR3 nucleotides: TGTGCCAGTAGTTTTAGACAGGGTGGCAATCAGCCCCAGCATTTT.